This T cell receptor beta chain came from a study of chemoradiotherapy in HPV16-positive cancers. Findings and caveats of the study: The functional HPV-specific definition rests on just two HPV16-positive patients.

The CDR3 totals 14 residues. Germline CDR1 reads SGHVS; CDR2 reads FNYEAQ. Between the trimmed V and J ends, which lost 0 bases and 4 bases, there was a span of 7 bases. Samples were taken several times over chemoradiotherapy. A word on this clone: Its antigen is currently unknown.

The assay was immunoSEQ multiplex PCR, and TCRdb's table has in-frame clones only and misses some. The sample carries 20,000 or so clones, around four fifths recorded once. The clonotype originates from a human donor with HPV-associated anogenital cancer. Sequenced material: blood, taken from a patient who underwent chemoradiotherapy. The chain joins TRBV7-6 to TRBJ2-1; D is ambiguous. CDR3 residues: CASSLANPYNEQFF. The CDR3, as DNA: TGTGCCAGCAGCTTAGCGAACCCTTACAATGAGCAGTTCTTC.